The T cell receptor (beta chain) under discussion was sequenced for a study of cytomegalovirus exposure and HLA in healthy donors. Overall study context: An early data release held some 85 million unique TCRs from HLA-typed donors.

Study-level points and caveats: Based on reports, TCR beta sequences accurately predicted HLA-A and HLA-B alleles for most subjects. A later analysis showed TCR association rates differing by HLA locus, peaking at DRB1 and lowest at HLA-C.

Turning to this clone: The antigen remains undetermined.

The PCR ran on 60 Vbeta and 13 Jbeta primers. Per the authors' pipeline: Tens of millions of unique TCR beta chains, roughly 11 million of them shared, were counted by a later analysis. Assay used: immunoSEQ multiplex PCR; TCRdb lists only in-frame clones, some missing. Clone size and the V and J calls come from that table; the DNA yielded D and trimming. Of about 160,000 clones in the sample, approximately 77% were seen once. CDR3 length: 12 residues. Per the germline V gene, CDR1 is ENHRY and CDR2 is SYGVKD. With 8 bases removed from V and 3 bases from J, the gap between germline ends came to 11 bases.

Material: PBMCs. This chain joins TRBV10-3 and TRBJ2-7, with D perhaps TRBD1 (5 bases). This TCR came from a man aged 25-45 years in good health and CMV-seropositive. Written as DNA, the CDR3 is TGTGCCATCGCTGCCAGGGACTACGAGCAGTACTTC. Amino acid sequence: CAIAARDYEQYF.